The rows below give T cell receptor beta chains drawn from one sample of a study of identical twins. Using its own MiXCR run on the 5' RACE reads, TCRdb lists one record per CDR3 protein. This table holds roughly 1.6 million distinct CDR3 sequences, roughly a third found once. Sequencing was performed on cord blood. These receptors were obtained from a newborn girl in good health. CDR3s leave out the opening cysteine and the closing phenylalanine or tryptophan.

J gene	V gene	CDR3 protein
TRBJ2-1	TRBV3-1	ASSFGQGIRSEQF
TRBJ2-2	TRBV6-1	ASSVLRTGGTGELF
TRBJ2-3	TRBV10-3	AIRETGGRDTQY
TRBJ2-3	TRBV2	ASQGPRSTSDPTDTQY
NA	TRBV20-1	SARRDSLSEQY
TRBJ2-7	TRBV5-1	ASSLVVAADPYEQY
TRBJ2-5	TRBV28	ASSLGGRRETQY
TRBJ2-4	TRBV24-1	ATSGAGENIQY
TRBJ2-3	TRBV5-1	ASSLGLIGDTQY
TRBJ1-4	TRBV12-3/TRBV12-4	ASSLSRTGLEKLF
TRBJ1-5	TRBV20-1	SARGRTGQSNQPQH
TRBJ2-5	TRBV9	ASSVESGPETQY
TRBJ1-2	TRBV13	ASSSRGRLNYGYT
NA	TRBV11-3	ASSLVGLAISEQY
NA	TRBV29-1	SVEDLQVRGPGTQY
TRBJ2-7	TRBV6-6	ASSYSRNNEQY
NA	TRBV29-1	SVARGSEGEQY
TRBJ1-2	TRBV28	ASSLSNRVYGYT
TRBJ2-1	TRBV12-3/TRBV12-4	ASSLALDYNEQF
TRBJ2-5	TRBV29-1	SARTGASYNEQY
TRBJ2-1	TRBV20-1	SARDRTGWVNEQF
TRBJ2-3	TRBV20-1	SASERAGLLTDTQY
TRBJ2-7	TRBV7-2	ASSLYLASYEQY
TRBJ2-7	TRBV12-3/TRBV12-4	ASSTLAGFYEQY
TRBJ2-5	TRBV12-3/TRBV12-4	ASSWKGETQY
TRBJ2-1	TRBV3-1	ASSHNGIRSYNEQF
TRBJ2-1	TRBV6-5	ASSYVTSGKGEQF
TRBJ1-3	TRBV2	AIGRSSGNTIY
TRBJ1-1	TRBV21-1	ASSKEGKGNTEAF
TRBJ2-4	TRBV7-2	ASSLEGQLQGIQY
TRBJ2-7	TRBV20-1	SARGSSPLGEQY
TRBJ2-1	TRBV7-8	ASSTIAGLKTQF